Listed below are T cell receptor beta chains from one sample, sequenced in a study of human T cells and chemical hapten exposure. TCRdb recomputed calls from the RACE reads with MiXCR, one row per CDR3 protein. This sample has over 45,000 distinct CDR3 sequences, with 9.3% found just once. The input for sequencing was whole blood, taken in connection with sensitization to the hapten diphenylcyclopropenone (DPC). Receptor source: a woman between 40 and 55 years old with alopecia areata. Some clones in this sample may be carry-over from other donors' samples. The CDR3 runs from the conserved cysteine through the conserved F or W. A D gene is named only where the DNA matches it firmly. Rows give clone size only sometimes, using once, few, many, or a class for an expanded clone.

>-|-|16|TRBV7-9|TRBJ2-5
CASSARLDSPQETQYF
TGTGCCAGCAGCGCCAGACTAGATTCACCGCAAGAGACCCAGTACTTC
>TRBD2|few|12|TRBV2|TRBJ2-5
CASSVSSGTQYF
TGTGCCAGCAGTGTTTCTAGCGGGACCCAGTACTTC
>-|many|12|TRBV6-5|TRBJ2-1
CASSYIGDEQFF
TGTGCCAGCAGTTACATTGGCGATGAGCAGTTCTTC
>-|many|15|TRBV4-3|TRBJ2-5
CASSQDRRTIETQYF
TGCGCCAGCAGCCAAGATCGTAGGACGATAGAGACCCAGTACTTC
>-|few|15|TRBV4-1|TRBJ1-1
CASSQVVSRQEEAFF
TGCGCCAGCAGCCAAGTAGTTTCTCGGCAGGAGGAAGCTTTCTTT
>-|many|15|TRBV12-3/TRBV12-4|TRBJ2-7
CASSFIGSHHYEQYF
TGTGCCAGCAGTTTTATCGGTTCTCATCACTACGAGCAGTACTTC
>-|many|14|TRBV6-6|TRBJ1-1
CASRMESFNTEAFF
TGTGCCAGCAGAATGGAAAGCTTTAACACTGAAGCTTTCTTT
>-|many|15|TRBV6-2/TRBV6-3|TRBJ2-7
CASSHSPGSSYEQYF
TGTGCCAGCAGCCATAGCCCGGGCAGTTCCTACGAGCAGTACTTC
>-|many|14|TRBV20-1|TRBJ1-5
CSARGPRENQPQHF
TGCAGTGCTAGAGGGCCCAGGGAGAATCAGCCCCAGCATTTT
>TRBD1|few|15|TRBV4-3|TRBJ2-7
CASSHPDRVSYEQYF
TGCGCCAGCAGCCACCCGGACAGGGTCTCCTACGAGCAGTACTTC
>TRBD1|-|14|TRBV5-1|TRBJ2-7
CASSPGGEVDEQYF
TGCGCCAGCAGCCCAGGGGGCGAGGTGGACGAGCAGTACTTC
>-|many|12|TRBV11-2|TRBJ2-7
CASSLVRHEQYF
TGTGCCAGCAGCTTAGTAAGGCACGAGCAGTACTTC
>-|-|14|TRBV7-2|TRBJ2-2
CASSQTTNTGELFF
TGTGCCAGCAGCCAGACCACGAACACCGGGGAGCTGTTTTTT
>-|-|15|TRBV18|TRBJ2-5
CASSPQIGEQETQYF
TGTGCCAGCTCCCCTCAAATTGGAGAACAAGAGACCCAGTACTTC
>-|few|18|TRBV28|TRBJ2-1
CASSPTIRDTYPVDEQFF
TGTGCCAGCAGTCCAACGATCCGGGACACCTACCCTGTCGATGAGCAGTTCTTC
>-|many|15|TRBV19|TRBJ2-7
CASSLMDGSSYEQYF
TGTGCCAGTAGTCTAATGGACGGCAGCTCCTACGAGCAGTACTTC
>-|-|11|TRBV11-2|TRBJ2-3
CASSPGDTQYF
TGTGCCAGCAGCCCGGGAGATACGCAGTATTTT
>-|many|14|TRBV20-1|TRBJ2-5
CSARDGGGPETQYF
TGCAGTGCTAGGGACGGAGGGGGCCCGGAGACCCAGTACTTC
>-|many|14|TRBV30|TRBJ2-3
CAWSVWGGTDTQYF
TGTGCCTGGAGTGTATGGGGGGGCACAGATACGCAGTATTTT
>TRBD2|many|18|TRBV6-6|TRBJ2-1
CASSYSGLAGGRYNEQFF
TGTGCCAGCAGTTACTCCGGACTAGCGGGGGGGCGGTACAATGAGCAGTTCTTC
>-|many|13|TRBV5-1|TRBJ1-5
CASSPGPNQPQHF
TGCGCCAGCAGCCCGGGTCCCAATCAGCCCCAGCATTTT
>-|-|14|TRBV3-1|TRBJ2-2
CASTLQGTGGELFF
TGTGCCAGCACTTTACAGGGAACCGGCGGGGAGCTGTTTTTT
>-|many|14|TRBV7-7|TRBJ2-5
CASSRDGFLETQYF
TGTGCCAGCAGCCGGGACGGTTTCCTAGAGACCCAGTACTTC
>TRBD2|-|14|TRBV29-1|TRBJ2-1
CSSQGSGAYNEQFF
TGCAGCTCCCAGGGAAGCGGGGCCTACAATGAGCAGTTCTTC
>-|many|15|TRBV6-5|TRBJ1-4
CASSYSPAHNEKLFF
TGTGCCAGCAGTTACTCTCCAGCCCATAATGAAAAACTGTTTTTT
>-|many|11|TRBV29-1|TRBJ2-7
CSVGRGGEQYF
TGCAGCGTTGGGCGGGGTGGGGAGCAGTACTTC
>-|few|12|TRBV2|TRBJ1-4
CASSARGEKLFF
TGTGCCAGCAGTGCGAGGGGCGAAAAACTGTTTTTT
>TRBD1|few|12|TRBV30|TRBJ2-2
CAWRTGPGELFF
TGTGCCTGGCGGACAGGGCCCGGGGAGCTGTTTTTT
>TRBD1|few|14|TRBV20-1|TRBJ2-7
CSANNGQGSNEQYF
TGCAGTGCAAATAACGGACAGGGGAGCAACGAGCAGTACTTC
>-|-|13|TRBV6-5|TRBJ1-5
CASSYRGHQPQHF
TGTGCCAGCAGTTACCGGGGACATCAGCCCCAGCATTTT
>TRBD1|many|16|TRBV6-2/TRBV6-3|TRBJ2-7
CASSPLPDRGPYEQYF
TGTGCCAGCAGTCCTCTTCCCGACAGGGGACCCTACGAGCAGTACTTC
>TRBD1|few|12|TRBV28|TRBJ1-4
CASSPRDSSLFF
TGTGCCAGCAGTCCTCGGGACAGCTCACTGTTTTTT
>-|-|12|TRBV20-1|TRBJ1-1
CSAYRRNTEAFF
TGCAGTGCTTATAGACGGAACACTGAAGCTTTCTTT
>TRBD2|many|13|TRBV20-1|TRBJ2-3
CSARAGGVNTQYF
TGCAGTGCTAGAGCTGGGGGGGTAAATACGCAGTATTTT
>TRBD2|many|16|TRBV20-1|TRBJ2-5
CSVSEFSGGRRETQYF
TGCAGTGTTAGCGAATTTAGCGGGGGGAGGAGAGAGACCCAGTACTTC
>-|few|13|TRBV7-3|TRBJ1-6
CASSLTFPGNLHF
TGTGCCAGCAGCTTAACGTTCCCAGGCAACCTCCACTTT
>TRBD1|-|15|TRBV7-8|TRBJ2-3
CASSLIRGPRDTQYF
TGTGCCAGCAGCTTAATAAGGGGGCCCCGTGATACGCAGTATTTT
>TRBD1|-|14|TRBV7-7|TRBJ1-5
CASSKDRDHQPQHF
TGTGCCAGCAGCAAGGACAGGGATCATCAGCCCCAGCATTTT
>TRBD1|few|14|TRBV12-3/TRBV12-4|TRBJ2-2
CASSFGQGIGELFF
TGTGCCAGCAGTTTTGGACAGGGGATCGGGGAGCTGTTTTTT
>-|-|13|TRBV30|TRBJ2-3
CAWSVPSTDTQYF
TGTGCCTGGAGTGTCCCTAGCACAGATACGCAGTATTTT
>TRBD1|-|15|TRBV7-9|TRBJ2-5
CASTSRDRTQETQYF
TGTGCCAGCACCTCCCGGGACAGGACACAAGAGACCCAGTACTTC
>-|-|13|TRBV28|TRBJ2-7
CASSRGASYEQYF
TGTGCCAGCAGTCGGGGAGCCTCCTACGAGCAGTACTTC
>-|many|11|TRBV7-9|TRBJ2-5
CASSVQGTQYF
TGTGCCAGCAGCGTACAGGGGACCCAGTACTTC
>-|many|13|TRBV12-3/TRBV12-4|TRBJ1-6
CASSLGGNSPLHF
TGTGCCAGCAGTTTAGGGGGGAACTCACCCCTCCACTTT
>-|few|10|TRBV29-1|TRBJ1-1
CSAVGSEAFF
TGCAGCGCCGTGGGGAGTGAAGCTTTCTTT
>TRBD1|few|16|TRBV7-2|TRBJ2-7
CASSLSGTGGSYEQYF
TGTGCCAGCAGCTTAAGCGGGACAGGGGGCTCCTACGAGCAGTACTTC
>-|-|13|TRBV6-2/TRBV6-3|TRBJ2-3
CASKLSSTDTQYF
TGTGCCAGCAAGCTTTCTAGCACAGATACGCAGTATTTT
>-|-|16|TRBV12-3/TRBV12-4|TRBJ1-2
CASSPLLSGANYGYTF
TGTGCCAGCAGTCCCCTCTTGAGCGGTGCTAACTATGGCTACACCTTC
>-|few|14|TRBV2|TRBJ2-3
CASSDPGPARAQYF
TGTGCCAGCAGTGATCCGGGACCCGCGAGGGCGCAGTATTTT
>-|few|15|TRBV5-5|TRBJ2-2
CASRLQEGRTGELFF
TGTGCCAGCAGGCTCCAGGAGGGGAGAACCGGGGAGCTGTTTTTT
>-|-|13|TRBV6-4|TRBJ1-1
CTSSDTENTEAFF
TGTACCAGCAGTGATACCGAAAACACTGAAGCTTTCTTT
>-|medium-sized|16|TRBV28|TRBJ2-3
CASSLSLGGRVDTQYF
TGTGCCAGCAGTTTATCCCTTGGGGGGCGCGTAGATACGCAGTATTTT
>TRBD2|many|15|TRBV7-2|TRBJ2-1
CASSPRTSGGNEQFF
TGTGCCAGCAGCCCTAGGACTAGCGGGGGAAATGAGCAGTTCTTC
>-|few|13|TRBV4-3|TRBJ2-2
CASSQDSYGELFF
TGCGCCAGCAGCCAAGATAGTTACGGGGAGCTGTTTTTT
>-|many|14|TRBV4-1|TRBJ2-7
CASSQDGAGSEQYF
TGCGCCAGCAGCCAAGATGGGGCAGGTTCCGAGCAGTACTTC
>-|-|14|TRBV7-6|TRBJ2-2
CASSLRGVTGELFF
TGTGCCAGCAGCTTAAGAGGGGTCACCGGGGAGCTGTTTTTT
>-|few|13|TRBV6-6|TRBJ2-7
CASSKSTIYEQYF
TGTGCCAGCTCAAAGTCGACGATATACGAGCAGTACTTC
>-|many|12|TRBV12-3/TRBV12-4|TRBJ2-7
CASRRRGYEQYF
TGTGCCAGCAGACGACGGGGCTACGAGCAGTACTTC
>TRBD1|-|14|TRBV6-2/TRBV6-3|TRBJ2-2
CASSRDSNTGELFF
TGTGCCAGCAGTAGGGACAGCAACACCGGGGAGCTGTTTTTT